The source of this TCR beta chain is a study of tumor and adjacent non-tumor tissue in lung cancer (dated by TCRdb to about 2018). Describing the broader study: Patients with adenocarcinoma (approximately twelve), squamous cell carcinoma (2) and small cell lung cancer (1) were included in the cohort. Some 31 paired specimens, one tumor and one normal lung sample per patient, were profiled by TCRbeta CDR3 sequencing. In total, sequencing yielded fewer than 150 million productive TCRbeta reads, which works out to an average of around 4.2 million reads per sample. The study compared bulk TCRbeta repertoires from lung tumor tissue and matched distant non-tumor lung tissue of under 16 lung cancer patients. The 15 or so patients were aged roughly 31 to 80 years, included 10 men and 5 women, and had TNM stage I to III disease.

The CDR3 numbers 13 residues from cysteine through phenylalanine. The CDR3 DNA has 39 bases and is translated from base 1. CDR1 and CDR2 were assigned from the germline V gene as MDHEN and SYDVKM. V is cut by 7 bases and J by 4 bases, and the space between the germline ends is 13 bases. On this clonotype: The specificity of this receptor is unknown. It has no much larger one-base neighbor in the sample; base qualities were not kept.

Findings and caveats that apply to the study as a whole: Significantly higher TCR diversity was found in younger patients, and higher tumor TCR diversity was associated with shorter overall and disease-free survival. Peripheral blood was not sequenced, so blood TCRbeta repertoires in these lung cancer patients were not examined. The sequencing platform is not named in the methods, and unique molecular identifiers are not mentioned. With only roughly 14 patients in the cohort, the authors noted that larger samples and more detailed clinical data are needed. The top 100 clones made up a significantly larger cumulative share of the repertoire in normal lung than in tumor tissue. TCR diversity (inverse Simpson) was significantly higher in tumor than in normal lung tissue (around 450 vs 150, P = 0.0075, Mann-Whitney U test).

Bulk unsorted tissue served as the source for RNA extraction, and RNA quality was assessed using a NanoDrop ND-1000 and an Agilent 2100. All donors had newly diagnosed lung cancer, had not received prior chemotherapy, and were admitted for thoracic surgery in China between August and November 2014. Patients with previous radiotherapy or chemotherapy, or with another concurrent cancer, were excluded from the study. Surgical tissue pieces of roughly 1-2.1 cm3 were preserved in RNAlater solution and stored at -80 °C until use. Libraries were made using multiplex PCR. Instrument on record: Illumina HiSeq 2500. TCRbeta libraries were built by three rounds of nested PCR using primers (Table S4), following protocols modified from ARM-PCR. Before sequencing, PCR products of 200-500 bp were excised from the gel and purified with the QIAquick gel extraction kit. The original pipeline was this. Reads were cleaned using Trimmomatic, were merged into complete CDR3 sequences using FLASH, and were assigned to V(D)J germline segments using MiTCR. VDJtools was used to compute clonal diversity as the inverse Simpson's index. In-frame sequences lacking a premature stop codon were counted as productive reads. The public reads were reprocessed in TCRdb via fastp at Q25 and MiXCR, keeping in-frame beta chains. Under each unique CDR3 protein, matching rows form one entry showing the most common genes and DNA. None of the V and J calls come from the authors' own analysis; TCRdb made them. A total of roughly 200,000 distinct CDR3 sequences appear in this sample, 71% of them only once. The ten top clones hold 20% to 25% of the sample.

The receptor comes from a man aged 55 to 70 with non-small cell lung cancer. Sequencing input: lung tumor tissue. The rearrangement joined TRBV28 to TRBJ1-2, with the D gene uncertain. The DNA reads TGTGCCAGCAATTACCGGGAGAGCTATGGCTACACCTTC. It specifies CASNYRESYGYTF.